Presented here are 12 T cell receptor beta chains from one specimen sequenced in a study of T cell responses to AZD1222 COVID-19 vaccine. Profiled with immunoSEQ multiplex PCR; TCRdb holds only in-frame clones, not every one. The sample records roughly 97,000 clones, approximately 89% being singletons. Material: peripheral blood, obtained on day 0 of AZD1222 vaccination. The receptors were sampled from an adult in good health.

Regarding this clone: Other DNA sequences in the sample encode the same CDR3. V usage is TRBV5-1 and J usage is TRBJ1-1; the match to TRBD1 covers 8 bases. V was pared by 8 bases and J by 0 bases, with 6 bases of the junction left unmatched. CDR1 SGHRS and CDR2 YFSETQ come from the germline V gene. This CDR3 has 14 residues. The CDR3 sequence: CASSEQGVNTEAFF. As DNA, the CDR3 is TGCGCCAGTAGCGAACAGGGGGTGAACACTGAAGCTTTCTTT.

This sequence joins TRBV19 and TRBJ2-2; 7 bases match TRBD1. V gave up 5 bases and J gave up 5 bases; unmatched junction bases: 2. CDR1 and CDR2 (germline): LNHDA, SQIVND (reference sequence). The CDR3 is made up of 13 amino acids. Here the CDR3 DNA reads TGTGCCAGTAGTGTACAGGGGACCGGGGAGCTGTTTTTT. Translated: CASSVQGTGELFF.

DNA for the CDR3: TGTGCCATCAGTCCCTCTCTCTATAGCAATCAGCCCCAGCATTTT. This sequence encodes CAISPSLYSNQPQHF. The chain employs TRBV10-3 and TRBJ1-5, with D uncertain. CDR1 ENHRY and CDR2 SYGVKD come from the germline V gene. This CDR3 contains 15 residues. V dropped 5 bases and J dropped 0 bases, with 11 bases sitting between them.

The chain joins TRBV19 to TRBJ2-7, with D possibly being TRBD2 (5 bases). The germline gives CDR1 LNHDA, CDR2 SQIVND (reference sequence). The V end was cut by 5 bases, the J end by 3 bases, with 11 bases between. This CDR3 comprises 13 residues. CDR3 DNA sequence: TGTGCCAGTAGTGGCCACCGGGACTACGAGCAGTACTTC. Translating it yields CASSGHRDYEQYF.

Turning to this clone: Other DNA sequences in this specimen translate into the identical CDR3. The V call is TRBV18, the J call TRBJ2-1, with TRBD2 as a possible D gene (5 bases). The germline V and J ends were trimmed by 3 bases and 0 bases, with 9 bases remaining between them. This CDR3 is 15 amino acids long. Germline CDR1 is KGHSH and CDR2 is LQKENI. CDR3 sequence: CASSPLGSSYNEQFF. The CDR3 DNA follows: TGTGCCAGCTCACCGCTTGGGAGCTCCTACAATGAGCAGTTCTTC.

The rearrangement uses TRBV7-8 and TRBJ1-6; D is unresolved. V gave up 5 bases and J gave up 0 bases, with 8 bases separating them. The germline CDR1 and CDR2 sequences are SGHVS and FQNEAQ. The CDR3 loop spans 15 amino acids. The CDR3 sequence is CASSQWSSYNSPLHF. The CDR3, as DNA: TGTGCCAGCAGCCAGTGGAGCTCCTATAATTCACCCCTCCACTTT.

The chain employs TRBV2 and TRBJ2-7; D is uncertain. The CDR3 is 13 amino acids. CDR1 is SNHLY and CDR2 is FYNNEI in the germline V gene. V gave up 5 bases and J gave up 1 base, with 9 bases separating them. CDR3 protein: CASSFTASYEQYF. Written as DNA, the CDR3 is TGTGCCAGCAGTTTTACAGCTTCCTACGAGCAGTACTTC.

In the case of this clone: At one end the junction does not follow the germline gene, possibly because of a read error. This chain connects TRBV5-1 to TRBJ2-1; tentative D call: TRBD2 (6 bases). Per germline, CDR1 SGHRS and CDR2 YFSETQ. This CDR3 has 15 amino acids. DNA for the CDR3: TGCGCCAGCAGCCCCCGCGGGACTCGTGGCGCCCCCCCAGTCTTC. As protein: CASSPRGTRGAPPVF.

Points on this clone: The junction does not match germline at one end; this may be a read error. V usage is TRBV7-7 and J usage is TRBJ2-5; tentative D call: TRBD2 (7 bases). The CDR3 contains 14 residues. CDR1 and CDR2 from the germline V gene are SSHAT and FNYEAQ (reference sequence). The DNA of the CDR3 is TGTGCTAGCAGCTGGGGGGGGGCCGCGGAGACCCAGTACTTC. It yields the protein CASSWGGAAETQYF.

This chain connects TRBV19 to TRBJ1-2; 7 bases align to TRBD1. CDR1 LNHDA and CDR2 SQIVND come from the germline V gene (reference sequence). The CDR3 consists of 13 residues. The junction had 5 bases not matched to a gene; V was cut back by 7 bases and J by 3 bases. The CDR3 sequence: CASIGTVYYGYTF. CDR3 DNA sequence: TGTGCCAGTATCGGGACAGTTTACTATGGCTACACCTTC.

The chain links TRBV6-1 to TRBJ1-1; D call uncertain. The CDR3 is 12 residues long. The V end lost 3 bases, the J end lost 7 bases, and 9 bases lay between the germline ends. CDR1 and CDR2 (germline): MNHNS, SASEGT. The CDR3 DNA sequence: TGTGCCAGCAGTGACGGAGCCCTTGAAGCTTTCTTT. The encoded protein is CASSDGALEAFF.

J is TRBJ2-1 and V is TRBV29-1, with 12 nucleotides matching TRBD2. V lost 8 bases, J lost 9 bases, and 11 bases stayed unmatched. CDR1 SQVTM and CDR2 ANQGSEA come from the germline V gene. This CDR3 contains 14 residues. The CDR3 DNA sequence: TGCAGCCTCAGGACTAGCGGGAAAGGGGCTGAGCAGTTCTTC. This translates into CSLRTSGKGAEQFF.